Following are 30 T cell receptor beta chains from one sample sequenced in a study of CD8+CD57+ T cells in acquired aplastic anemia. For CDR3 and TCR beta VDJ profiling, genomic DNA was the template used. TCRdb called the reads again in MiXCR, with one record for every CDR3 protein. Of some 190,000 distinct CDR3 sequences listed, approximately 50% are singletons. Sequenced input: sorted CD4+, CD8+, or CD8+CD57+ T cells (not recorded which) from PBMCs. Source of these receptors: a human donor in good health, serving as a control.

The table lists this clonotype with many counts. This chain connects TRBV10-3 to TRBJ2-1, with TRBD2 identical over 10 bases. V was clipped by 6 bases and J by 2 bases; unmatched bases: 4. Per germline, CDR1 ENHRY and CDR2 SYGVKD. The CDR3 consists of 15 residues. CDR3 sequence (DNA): TGTGCCATCAGGTCCAGCGGGGGGGCCTACAATGAGCAGTTCTTC. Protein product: CAIRSSGGAYNEQFF.

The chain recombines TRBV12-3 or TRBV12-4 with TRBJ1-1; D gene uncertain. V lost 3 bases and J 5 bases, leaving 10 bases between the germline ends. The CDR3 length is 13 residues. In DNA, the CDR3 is TGTGCCAGCAGTTTGAGGGAAAGGACTGAAGCTTTCTTT. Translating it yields CASSLRERTEAFF.

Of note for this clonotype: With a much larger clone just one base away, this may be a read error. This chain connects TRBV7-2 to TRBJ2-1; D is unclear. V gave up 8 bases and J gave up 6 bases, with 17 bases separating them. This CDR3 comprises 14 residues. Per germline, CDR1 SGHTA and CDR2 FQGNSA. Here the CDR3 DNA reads TGTGCCAGCTCACCACTGAGGCCGGCCAATGAGCAGTTCTTC. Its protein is CASSPLRPANEQFF.

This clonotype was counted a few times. CDR3 residues: CAISDLQLNTEAFF. CDR3 nucleotide sequence: TGTGCCATCAGTGATCTACAGCTGAACACTGAAGCTTTCTTT. The chain has TRBV5-6 and TRBJ1-1, with unresolved D. Trimming shortened V by 9 bases and J by 0 bases, and 15 bases separated the two germline ends. The CDR3 covers 14 residues. Germline V lookup: CDR1 SGHDT, CDR2 YYEEEE. The full variable domain, completed using reference TRBV5-6 and TRBJ1-1, is DAGVTQSPTHLIKTRGQQVTLRCSPKSGHDTVSWYQQALGQGPQFIFQYYEEEERQRGNFPDRFSGHQFPNYSSELNVNALLLGDSALYLCAISDLQLNTEAFFGQGTRLTVV.

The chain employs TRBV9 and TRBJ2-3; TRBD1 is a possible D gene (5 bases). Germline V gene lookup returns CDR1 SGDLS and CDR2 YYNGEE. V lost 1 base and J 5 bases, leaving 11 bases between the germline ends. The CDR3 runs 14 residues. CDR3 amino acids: CASSVQGYGDTQYF. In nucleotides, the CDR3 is TGTGCCAGCAGCGTACAGGGATATGGAGATACGCAGTATTTT.

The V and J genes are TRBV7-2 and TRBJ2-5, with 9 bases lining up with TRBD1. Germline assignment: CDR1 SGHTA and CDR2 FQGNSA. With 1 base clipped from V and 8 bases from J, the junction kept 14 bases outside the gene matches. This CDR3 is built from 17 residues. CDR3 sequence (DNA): TGTGCCAGCAGCTTAGGGGGAACAGGGGGCGCCCTTGGAACCCAGTACTTC. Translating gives CASSLGGTGGALGTQYF.

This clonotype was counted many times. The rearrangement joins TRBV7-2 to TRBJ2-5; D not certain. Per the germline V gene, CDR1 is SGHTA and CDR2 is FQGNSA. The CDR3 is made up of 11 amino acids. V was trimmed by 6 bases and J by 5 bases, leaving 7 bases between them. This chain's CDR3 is CASRARETQYF. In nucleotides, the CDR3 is TGTGCCAGCAGAGCTAGGGAGACCCAGTACTTC.

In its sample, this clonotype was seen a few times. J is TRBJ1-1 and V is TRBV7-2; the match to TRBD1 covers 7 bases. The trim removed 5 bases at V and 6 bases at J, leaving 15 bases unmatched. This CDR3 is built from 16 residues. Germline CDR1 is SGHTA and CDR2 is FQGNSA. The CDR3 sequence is CASSPTERARGAEAFF. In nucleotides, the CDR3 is TGTGCCAGCAGCCCCACCGAAAGAGCCAGGGGGGCTGAAGCTTTCTTT.

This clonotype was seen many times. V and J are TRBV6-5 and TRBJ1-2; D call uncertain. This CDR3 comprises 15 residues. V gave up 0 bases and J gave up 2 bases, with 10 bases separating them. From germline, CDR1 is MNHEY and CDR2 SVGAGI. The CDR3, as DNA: TGTGCCAGCAGTTACTCCGGAACAAGGAACTATGGCTACACCTTC. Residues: CASSYSGTRNYGYTF.

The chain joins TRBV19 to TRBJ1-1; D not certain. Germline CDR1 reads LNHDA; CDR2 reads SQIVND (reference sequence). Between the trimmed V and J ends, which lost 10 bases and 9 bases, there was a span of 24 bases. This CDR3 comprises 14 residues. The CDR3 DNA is TGTGCCACCAGTGATTCCCAATTTGGTACCCAAGCTTTCTTT. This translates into CATSDSQFGTQAFF.

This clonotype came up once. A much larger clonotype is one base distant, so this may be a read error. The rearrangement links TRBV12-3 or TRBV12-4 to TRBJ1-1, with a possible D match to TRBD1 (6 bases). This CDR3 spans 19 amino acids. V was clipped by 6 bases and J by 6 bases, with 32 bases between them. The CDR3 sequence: CASRSGGSVFGGSSAEAFF. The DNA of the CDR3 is TGTGCCAGCAGATCCGGGGGCTCAGTGTTTGGGGGCTCGAGCGCTGAAGCTTTCTTT.

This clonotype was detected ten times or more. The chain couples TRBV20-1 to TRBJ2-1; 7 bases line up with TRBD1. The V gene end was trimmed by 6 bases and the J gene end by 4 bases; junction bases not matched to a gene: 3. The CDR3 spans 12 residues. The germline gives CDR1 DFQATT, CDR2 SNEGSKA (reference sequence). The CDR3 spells CSATGAYNEQFF. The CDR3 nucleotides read TGCAGTGCCACAGGGGCTTACAATGAGCAGTTCTTC.

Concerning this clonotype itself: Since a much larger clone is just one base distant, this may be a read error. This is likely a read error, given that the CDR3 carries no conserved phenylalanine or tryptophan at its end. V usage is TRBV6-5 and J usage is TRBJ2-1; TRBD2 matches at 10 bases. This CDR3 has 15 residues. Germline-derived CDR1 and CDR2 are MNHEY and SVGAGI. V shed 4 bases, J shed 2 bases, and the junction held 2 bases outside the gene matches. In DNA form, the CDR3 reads TGTGCCAGCAGTTCCAGCGGGGGGGCCTACAATGAGCAGTTCCTC. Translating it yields CASSSSGGAYNEQFL.

The CDR3 DNA is TGTGCCTGGGAGCCCGGGACAGGGGGCAGGATTGGGACTGAAGCTTTCTTT. Protein sequence: CAWEPGTGGRIGTEAFF. This chain uses TRBV30 with TRBJ1-1; TRBD1 matches 12 bases. The CDR3 sequence is 17 residues long. CDR1 and CDR2 (germline): GTSNPN, SVGIG (reference sequence). The V gene end was trimmed by 5 bases and the J gene end by 5 bases; junction bases not matched to a gene: 15. The entire variable domain, with the rest obtained from reference TRBV30 and TRBJ1-1, is as follows: SQTIHQWPATLVQPVGSPLSLECTVEGTSNPNLYWYRQAAGRGLQLLFYSVGIGQISSEVPQNLSASRPQDRQFILSSKKLLLSDSGFYLCAWEPGTGGRIGTEAFFGQGTRLTVV.

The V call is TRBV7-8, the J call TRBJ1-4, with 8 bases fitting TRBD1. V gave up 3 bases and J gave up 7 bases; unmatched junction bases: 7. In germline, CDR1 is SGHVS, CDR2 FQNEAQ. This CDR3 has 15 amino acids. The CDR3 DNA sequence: TGTGCCAGCAGCTTCCGACAGGGGAAAAGTGAAAAACTGTTTTTT. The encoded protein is CASSFRQGKSEKLFF. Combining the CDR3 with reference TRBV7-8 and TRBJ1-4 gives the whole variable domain GAGVSQSPRYKVAKRGQDVALRCDPISGHVSLFWYQQALGQGPEFLTYFQNEAQLDKSGLPSDRFFAERPEGSVSTLKIQRTQQEDSAVYLCASSFRQGKSEKLFFGSGTQLSVL.

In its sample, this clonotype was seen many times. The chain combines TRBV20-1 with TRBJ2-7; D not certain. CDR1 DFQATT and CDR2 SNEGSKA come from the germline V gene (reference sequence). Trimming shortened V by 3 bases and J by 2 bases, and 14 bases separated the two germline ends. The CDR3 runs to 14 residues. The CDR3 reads CSARDLGDPYEQYF. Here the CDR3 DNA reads TGCAGTGCTAGGGATCTGGGTGATCCCTACGAGCAGTACTTC.

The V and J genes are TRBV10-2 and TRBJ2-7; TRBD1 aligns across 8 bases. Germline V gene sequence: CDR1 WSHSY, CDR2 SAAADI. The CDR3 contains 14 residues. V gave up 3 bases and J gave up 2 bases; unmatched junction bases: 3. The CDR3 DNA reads TGCGCCAGCAGTGAAACAGGGGGGCCCTACGAGCAGTACTTC. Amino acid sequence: CASSETGGPYEQYF.

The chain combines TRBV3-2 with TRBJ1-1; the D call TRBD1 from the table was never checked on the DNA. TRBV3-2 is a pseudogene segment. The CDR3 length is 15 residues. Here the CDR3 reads CASSQGRGTGTEAFF. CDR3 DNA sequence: TGTGCCAGCAGCCAAGGGAGGGGGACAGGCACTGAAGCTTTCTTT.

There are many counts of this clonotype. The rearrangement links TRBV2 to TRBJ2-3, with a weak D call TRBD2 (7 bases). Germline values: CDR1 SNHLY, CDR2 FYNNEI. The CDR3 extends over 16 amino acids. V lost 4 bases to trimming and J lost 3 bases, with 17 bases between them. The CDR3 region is CASSGGGRSKTDTQYF. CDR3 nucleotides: TGTGCCAGCAGTGGGGGGGGCAGGTCGAAAACAGATACGCAGTATTTT.

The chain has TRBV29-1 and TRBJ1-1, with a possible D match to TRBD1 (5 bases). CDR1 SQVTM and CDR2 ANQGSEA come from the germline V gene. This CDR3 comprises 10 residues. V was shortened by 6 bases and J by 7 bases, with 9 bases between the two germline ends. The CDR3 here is CSVVTVEAFF. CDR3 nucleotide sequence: TGCAGCGTGGTGACAGTTGAAGCTTTCTTT. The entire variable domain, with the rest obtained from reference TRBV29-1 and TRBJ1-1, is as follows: SAVISQKPSRDICQRGTSLTIQCQVDSQVTMMFWYRQQPGQSLTLIATANQGSEATYESGFVIDKFPISRPNLTFSTLTVSNMSPEDSSIYLCSVVTVEAFFGQGTRLTVV.

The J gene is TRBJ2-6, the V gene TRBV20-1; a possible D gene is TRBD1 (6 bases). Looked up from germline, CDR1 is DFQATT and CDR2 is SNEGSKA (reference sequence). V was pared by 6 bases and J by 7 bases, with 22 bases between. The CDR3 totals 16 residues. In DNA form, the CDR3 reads TGCAGTGCGAATACACAGGGTAGGCGAGGAGCCAACGTCCTGACTTTC. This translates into CSANTQGRRGANVLTF.

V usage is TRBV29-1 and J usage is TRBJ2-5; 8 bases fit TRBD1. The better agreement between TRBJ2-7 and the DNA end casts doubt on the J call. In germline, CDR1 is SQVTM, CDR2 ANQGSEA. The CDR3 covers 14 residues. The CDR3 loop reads CSVDGTGEPYEQYF. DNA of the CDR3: TGCAGCGTTGATGGGACAGGAGAGCCCTACGAGCAGTACTTC.

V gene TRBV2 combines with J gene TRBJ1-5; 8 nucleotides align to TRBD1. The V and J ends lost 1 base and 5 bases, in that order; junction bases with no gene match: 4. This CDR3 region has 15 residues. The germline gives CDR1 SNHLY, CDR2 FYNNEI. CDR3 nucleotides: TGTGCCAGCAGTGAAGACAGGGGGGCTGATCAGCCCCAGCATTTT. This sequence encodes CASSEDRGADQPQHF.

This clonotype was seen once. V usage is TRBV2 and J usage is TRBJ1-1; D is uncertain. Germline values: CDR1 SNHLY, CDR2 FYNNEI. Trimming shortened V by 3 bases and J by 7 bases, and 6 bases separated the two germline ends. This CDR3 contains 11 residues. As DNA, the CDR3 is TGTGCCAGCAGTGACGTCAATGAAGCTTTCTTT. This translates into CASSDVNEAFF.

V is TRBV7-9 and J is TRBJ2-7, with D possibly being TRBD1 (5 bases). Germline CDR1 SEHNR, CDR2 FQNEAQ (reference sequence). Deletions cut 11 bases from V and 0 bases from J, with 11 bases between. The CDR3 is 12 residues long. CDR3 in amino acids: CAGNRISYEQYF. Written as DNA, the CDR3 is TGTGCCGGTAACAGGATCTCCTACGAGCAGTACTTC.

In DNA form, the CDR3 reads TGTGCCAGCAGCTTAGCGCTCGGTTATTCACCCCTCCACTTT. Protein: CASSLALGYSPLHF. This chain joins TRBV7-9 and TRBJ1-6; no firm D call. Trimming removed 0 bases from V and 8 bases from J, with 8 bases in between. Per the germline V gene, CDR1 is SEHNR and CDR2 is FQNEAQ (reference sequence). The CDR3 covers 14 residues.

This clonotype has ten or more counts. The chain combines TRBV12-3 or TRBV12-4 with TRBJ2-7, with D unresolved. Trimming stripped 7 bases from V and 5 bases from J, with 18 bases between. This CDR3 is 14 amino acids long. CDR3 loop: CASKPAVDSDEQYF. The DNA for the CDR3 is TGTGCCAGCAAACCTGCGGTGGATTCCGACGAGCAGTACTTC.

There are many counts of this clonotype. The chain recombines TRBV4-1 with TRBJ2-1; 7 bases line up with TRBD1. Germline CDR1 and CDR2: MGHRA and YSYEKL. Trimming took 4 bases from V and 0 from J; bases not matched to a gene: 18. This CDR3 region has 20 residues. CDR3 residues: CASSLQSQGRTGSSYNEQFF. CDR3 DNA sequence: TGCGCCAGCAGCCTTCAAAGTCAGGGACGGACAGGTTCCTCCTACAATGAGCAGTTCTTC.

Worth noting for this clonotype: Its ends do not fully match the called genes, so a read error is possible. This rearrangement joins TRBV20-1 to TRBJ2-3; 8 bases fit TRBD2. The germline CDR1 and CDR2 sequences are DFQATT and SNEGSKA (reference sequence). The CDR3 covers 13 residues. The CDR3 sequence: CSATSGGVDTQYF. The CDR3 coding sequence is TGCAGCGCTACCAGCGGGGGAGTAGATACGCAGTATTTT.

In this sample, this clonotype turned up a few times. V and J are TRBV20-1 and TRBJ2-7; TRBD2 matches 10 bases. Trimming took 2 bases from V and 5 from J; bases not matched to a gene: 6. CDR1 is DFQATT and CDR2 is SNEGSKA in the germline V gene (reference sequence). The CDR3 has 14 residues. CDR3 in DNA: TGCAGTGCTAGACCGGGACTAGCGAGGAACGAGCAGTACTTC. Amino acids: CSARPGLARNEQYF.